The 25 T cell receptor beta chains in this list originate from one sample, sequenced in a study of response to subunit inactivated influenza vaccine. TCRdb passed the RT-PCR reads through MiXCR, listing each CDR3 protein once. The table lists 530,000 or so distinct CDR3 sequences, 25% of them singletons. The source was CD4+ T cells sorted from PBMCs, collected 4 to 6 days after vaccination. Receptors were obtained from a man aged 45-65 years who received an inactivated influenza vaccine.

This clonotype was recorded at least ten times. This chain joins TRBV9 and TRBJ1-4; 7 nucleotides align to TRBD1. The CDR3 spans 15 residues. With 1 base clipped from V and 5 bases from J, the junction kept 5 bases outside the gene matches. From germline, CDR1 is SGDLS and CDR2 YYNGEE. The DNA of the CDR3 is TGTGCCAGCAGCGTACAGGGGACAGAGAATGAAAAACTGTTTTTT. Protein: CASSVQGTENEKLFF.

In this sample, this clonotype turned up a few times. The V and J genes are TRBV5-1 and TRBJ2-2, with D possibly TRBD2 on 5 matching bases. With 1 base removed from V and 2 bases from J, the gap between germline ends came to 9 bases. CDR1 is SGHRS, CDR2 YFSETQ, per germline. The CDR3 runs 15 residues. The CDR3 coding sequence is TGCGCCAGCAGCTTGTGGGGAGATAACACCGGGGAGCTGTTTTTT. The encoded protein is CASSLWGDNTGELFF.

Only a few counts were recorded for this clonotype. The chain carries TRBV20-1 and TRBJ2-7, with TRBD2 matching 8 bases. The CDR3 totals 18 residues. Germline V gene data show CDR1 as DFQATT and CDR2 as SNEGSKA (reference sequence). V shed 3 bases, J shed 4 bases, and the junction held 20 bases outside the gene matches. The CDR3 region is CSASGLKRESLQTYEQYF. The CDR3, as DNA: TGCAGTGCTAGTGGGTTGAAGCGGGAGTCTCTTCAGACATACGAGCAGTACTTC.

The V gene is TRBV14, the J gene TRBJ1-1, with D possibly being TRBD1 (5 bases). Germline V gives CDR1 SGHDN, CDR2 FVKESK. The V and J ends lost 0 bases and 7 bases respectively, with 12 bases between them. This CDR3 is built from 14 residues. Here the CDR3 DNA reads TGTGCCAGCAGCCAAGATCGAGTGGGGCGTGAAGCTTTCTTT. It translates to CASSQDRVGREAFF.

This clonotype has more than one count but fewer than ten. This chain links TRBV19 with TRBJ2-7, with 11 positions matching TRBD1. Germline CDR1 reads LNHDA; CDR2 reads SQIVND (reference sequence). Trimming removed 6 bases from V and 3 bases from J; junction bases left unmatched: 10. The CDR3 runs to 16 residues. CDR3 nucleotides: TGTGCCAGTAGCACAAACGGACAGGGGGCTTACTACGAGCAGTACTTC. It translates to CASSTNGQGAYYEQYF.

The V call is TRBV3-1, the J call TRBJ1-5; D is unclear. This CDR3 spans 13 amino acids. Germline V gene data show CDR1 as LGHDT and CDR2 as YNNKEL (reference sequence). The V end lost 0 bases, the J end lost 10 bases, and 10 bases lay between the germline ends. The CDR3 region has the DNA TGTGCCAGCAGCCAAGACTCCCGAGCTCCCCAGCATTTT. This translates into CASSQDSRAPQHF.

The chain has TRBV5-1 and TRBJ2-1; either TRBD1 or TRBD2 may supply D (5 bases each). Germline-derived CDR1 and CDR2 are SGHRS and YFSETQ. The CDR3 spans 15 residues. V was pared by 0 bases and J by 10 bases, with 17 bases between. The CDR3 sequence is CASSLGVRGRIEQFF. The CDR3 DNA reads as TGCGCCAGCAGCTTGGGGGTGAGGGGACGCATAGAGCAGTTCTTC. Full variable domain (rest looked up from reference TRBV5-1 and TRBJ2-1): KAGVTQTPRYLIKTRGQQVTLSCSPISGHRSVSWYQQTPGQGLQFLFEYFSETQRNKGNFPGRFSGRQFSNSRSEMNVSTLELGDSALYLCASSLGVRGRIEQFFGPGTRLTVL.

V gene TRBV30 combines with J gene TRBJ2-1; possible D gene TRBD1, 6 bases. Trimming removed 3 bases at V and 7 bases at J, with 7 bases between. CDR3 length: 11 amino acids. The germline gives CDR1 GTSNPN, CDR2 SVGIG (reference sequence). CDR3 nucleotides: TGTGCCTGGAGCAGGGGTAATGAGCAGTTCTTC. This codes for CAWSRGNEQFF.

The chain recombines TRBV29-1 with TRBJ2-2; 8 nucleotides agree with TRBD1. The germline CDR1 and CDR2 sequences are SQVTM and ANQGSEA. The CDR3 loop spans 14 amino acids. V lost 7 bases to trimming and J lost 6 bases; unmatched junction nucleotides: 10. Written as DNA, the CDR3 is TGCAGCGCTACCGACAGGGGAATGGCCGGGGAGCTGTTTTTT. Residues: CSATDRGMAGELFF.

This clonotype turned up a few times. This chain joins TRBV20-1 and TRBJ1-2; D remains ambiguous. V lost 3 bases and J 4 bases, leaving 9 bases between the germline ends. This CDR3 region has 12 residues. The germline CDR1 and CDR2 sequences are DFQATT and SNEGSKA (reference sequence). CDR3 loop: CSASGGFYGYTF. The CDR3 DNA follows: TGCAGTGCTAGTGGCGGGTTCTATGGCTACACCTTC.

The table lists this clonotype with a few counts. This chain connects TRBV20-1 to TRBJ2-7; 8 bases agree with TRBD2. Unmatched junction bases numbered 13, after V lost 6 bases and J lost 6 bases. This CDR3 has 14 amino acids. CDR1 is DFQATT, CDR2 SNEGSKA, per germline (reference sequence). CDR3 DNA sequence: TGCAGTGCCTTCGGACTAGCCGGAGATCTCGAGCAGTACTTC. This sequence encodes CSAFGLAGDLEQYF.

V is TRBV10-2 and J is TRBJ2-1; 9 bases map to TRBD1. Looked up from germline, CDR1 is WSHSY and CDR2 is SAAADI. This CDR3 is 15 amino acids long. The trim removed 5 bases at V and 4 bases at J, leaving 6 bases unmatched. CDR3 nucleotide sequence: TGCGCCAGCAGTTTCCGGGGACAGGGATACAATGAGCAGTTCTTC. It is translated as CASSFRGQGYNEQFF.

The chain employs TRBV29-1 and TRBJ2-7; 14 bases fit TRBD2. Germline loops: CDR1 SQVTM, CDR2 ANQGSEA. This CDR3 is 15 amino acids long. Losses at the gene ends were 6 bases for V and 3 bases for J; bases not matched to a gene: 7. This CDR3 reads CSVRGLAGGLYEQYF. CDR3 DNA: TGCAGCGTCCGAGGACTAGCGGGAGGACTCTACGAGCAGTACTTC.

The rearrangement links TRBV15 to TRBJ2-5; D ambiguous. V dropped 1 base and J dropped 5 bases, with 5 bases sitting between them. The CDR3 has 12 residues. CDR1 LNHNV and CDR2 YYDKDF come from the germline V gene (reference sequence). As DNA, the CDR3 is TGTGCCACCAGCAGAGGGCCGGAGACCCAGTACTTC. Amino acid sequence: CATSRGPETQYF.

This sequence joins TRBV10-3 and TRBJ1-3; 10 bases match TRBD1. J lost 4 bases, V lost 6 bases, and 12 bases had no gene match. Germline CDR1 is ENHRY and CDR2 is SYGVKD. This CDR3 spans 17 amino acids. The CDR3 nucleotides are TGTGCCATCAGATCCGCCCCGGGACAGGGGACGGGAAACACCATATATTTT. This sequence encodes CAIRSAPGQGTGNTIYF.

This chain uses TRBV28 with TRBJ2-1; a weak D match, TRBD2 (7 bases). Germline V lookup: CDR1 MDHEN, CDR2 SYDVKM. The CDR3 has 16 residues. The ends were cut back, 6 bases at V and 6 bases at J, with 21 bases in the middle. The CDR3 DNA reads TGTGCCAGCAGCCTCACCTCGGGGGGCCATTTCAATGAGCAGTTCTTC. It translates to CASSLTSGGHFNEQFF. Filled out from reference TRBV28 and TRBJ2-1, the complete variable domain reads DVKVTQSSRYLVKRTGEKVFLECVQDMDHENMFWYRQDPGLGLRLIYFSYDVKMKEKGDIPEGYSVSREKKERFSLILESASTNQTSMYLCASSLTSGGHFNEQFFGPGTRLTVL.

This chain links TRBV28 with TRBJ2-1; a possible D gene is TRBD2 (7 bases). The CDR3 is made up of 13 amino acids. V was pared by 8 bases and J by 6 bases, with 14 bases between. Germline CDR1 MDHEN, CDR2 SYDVKM. CDR3 sequence reads: CASLGGGVNEQFF. The CDR3 coding sequence is TGTGCCAGCTTGGGGGGGGGCGTCAATGAGCAGTTCTTC.

This clonotype was detected only a few times. The V gene is TRBV7-2, the J gene TRBJ2-1; perhaps TRBD2 as D (5 bases). CDR3 length: 16 amino acids. Per germline, CDR1 SGHTA and CDR2 FQGNSA. Trimming cost V 3 bases and J 2 bases, with 14 bases left between them. For the CDR3, the DNA is TGTGCCAGCAGCTTCCAAGGCAGCGGCACCTACAATGAGCAGTTCTTC. Amino acid sequence: CASSFQGSGTYNEQFF. Full variable domain (outside the CDR3, taken from reference TRBV7-2 and TRBJ2-1): GAGVSQSPSNKVTEKGKDVELRCDPISGHTALYWYRQSLGQGLEFLIYFQGNSAPDKSGLPSDRFSAERTGGSVSTLTIQRTQQEDSAVYLCASSFQGSGTYNEQFFGPGTRLTVL.

J is TRBJ2-1 and V is TRBV7-2, with TRBD2 matching over 10 bases. V lost 3 bases to trimming and J lost 10 bases; unmatched junction nucleotides: 3. Germline V gives CDR1 SGHTA, CDR2 FQGNSA. This CDR3 region has 13 residues. CDR3 loop: CASSLGLATEQFF. The CDR3 DNA is TGTGCCAGCAGCTTGGGACTAGCGACCGAGCAGTTCTTC.

Many counts were recorded for this clonotype. The chain combines TRBV12-3 or TRBV12-4 with TRBJ2-1, with unresolved D. V was clipped by 5 bases and J by 10 bases, with 9 bases between them. This CDR3 contains 11 residues. The CDR3: CASSPGLEQFF. Written as DNA, the CDR3 is TGTGCCAGCAGTCCGGGTCTCGAGCAGTTCTTC.

The V gene is TRBV4-2, the J gene TRBJ2-1; 11 bases are shared with TRBD1. CDR1 is LGHNA and CDR2 is YNFKEQ in the germline V gene. J was trimmed by 3 bases and V by 0 bases; bases with no gene match: 4. This CDR3 spans 17 amino acids. CDR3 loop: CASSQDGGTGGYNEQFF. In nucleotides, the CDR3 is TGTGCCAGCAGCCAAGATGGTGGGACAGGGGGCTACAATGAGCAGTTCTTC.

This clonotype was counted between two and nine times. The V call is TRBV20-1, the J call TRBJ1-6, with TRBD1 matching 8 bases. Germline-derived CDR1 and CDR2 are DFQATT and SNEGSKA (reference sequence). With 3 bases clipped from V and 0 bases from J, the junction kept 10 bases outside the gene matches. The CDR3 is 18 residues long. The CDR3 nucleotides are TGCAGTGCTAGCCCAATAGACAGGGGAGGCTCCTATAATTCACCCCTCCACTTT. This translates into CSASPIDRGGSYNSPLHF.

This clonotype was observed a few times. This sequence joins TRBV7-2 and TRBJ1-1; D possibly corresponds to TRBD1 (5 bases). The CDR3 has 13 residues. Per the germline V gene, CDR1 is SGHTA and CDR2 is FQGNSA. Trimming shortened V by 5 bases and J by 5 bases, and 12 bases separated the two germline ends. CDR3 sequence (DNA): TGTGCCAGCAGCAGAGGGGCGCGGACTGAAGCTTTCTTT. Amino acids: CASSRGARTEAFF.

This clonotype was counted only a few times. The V call is TRBV12-3 or TRBV12-4, the J call TRBJ2-5; D could derive from TRBD1 or TRBD2 (7 bases each). The CDR3 length is 16 residues. Trimming removed 6 bases from V and 2 bases from J, with 19 bases in between. CDR3 protein: CASSPGGGFIQETQYF. CDR3 nucleotides: TGTGCCAGCAGCCCAGGGGGGGGCTTTATTCAAGAGACCCAGTACTTC.

CDR3 DNA sequence: TGTGCCAGCGGAATCCGGGACATCTACGAGCAGTACTTC. Translated, it gives CASGIRDIYEQYF. The chain has TRBV12-3 or TRBV12-4 and TRBJ2-7; D perhaps matches TRBD1 (6 bases). This CDR3 contains 13 residues. The ends were cut back, 8 bases at V and 3 bases at J, with 14 bases in the middle.